Below, 4 T cell receptor beta chains from the same sample are listed, as sequenced in a study of TIL therapy for anti-PD-1-resistant metastatic lung cancer. The immunoSEQ assay was v3. The table came from immunoSEQ multiplex PCR; TCRdb's copy has only in-frame clones and leaves some out. This table holds tens of thousands of clones, about 86% found once. Time point meaning: pre-treatment sample, taken before nivolumab and TIL therapy. The specimen comprised blood, sampled at baseline. The receptors were sampled from a person aged 25-80 years with non-small cell lung cancer.

This chain uses TRBV14 with TRBJ1-2; D is ambiguous. This CDR3 spans 16 amino acids. With 0 bases removed from V and 0 bases from J, the gap between germline ends came to 11 bases. Germline CDR1 and CDR2: SGHDN and FVKESK. This chain's CDR3 is CASSQDLRGSNYGYTF. CDR3 DNA: TGTGCCAGCAGCCAAGATCTCCGAGGGTCTAACTATGGCTACACCTTC.

Comment on this clone: Other DNA sequences in this specimen translate into the identical CDR3. Here the CDR3 reads CAWSAGGSYEQYF. In nucleotides, the CDR3 is TGTGCCTGGAGTGCAGGGGGTTCGTACGAGCAGTACTTC. This rearrangement joins TRBV30 to TRBJ2-7, with TRBD1 matching 7 bases. With 1 base clipped from V and 4 bases from J, the junction kept 4 bases outside the gene matches. The CDR3 has 13 amino acids. Germline CDR1 reads GTSNPN; CDR2 reads SVGIG (reference sequence). Variable domain in full (rest from reference TRBV30 and TRBJ2-7): SQTIHQWPATLVQPVGSPLSLECTVEGTSNPNLYWYRQAAGRGLQLLFYSVGIGQISSEVPQNLSASRPQDRQFILSSKKLLLSDSGFYLCAWSAGGSYEQYFGPGTRLTVT.

This rearrangement joins TRBV7-3 to TRBJ2-2; the D is unclear. Germline assignment: CDR1 SGHTA and CDR2 FQGTGA. The CDR3 is 14 residues long. The germline V and J ends were trimmed by 1 base and 1 base, with 4 bases remaining between them. The chain's CDR3 is CASSLSRNTGELFF. In DNA, the CDR3 is TGTGCCAGCAGCTTAAGCAGGAACACCGGGGAGCTGTTTTTT.

This clone occurred once. The gene calls are TRBV24-1 and TRBJ1-1; 8 nucleotides match TRBD1. Germline V gene sequence: CDR1 KGHDR, CDR2 SFDVKD. V lost 4 bases and J lost 9; bases outside the gene matches: 9. The CDR3 totals 14 residues. The CDR3: CATSDSQGAGQAFF. The DNA for the CDR3 is TGTGCCACCAGTGACTCTCAGGGGGCAGGGCAAGCTTTCTTT.